This T cell receptor (beta chain) comes out of a study of T cells in Graves' hyperthyroidism and ophthalmopathy. Study as a whole: Any treatment followed the collection of peripheral blood at initial diagnosis. Study-wide points: The model foresaw ophthalmopathy a median around 6.4 months prior to onset.

The study excluded patients with uncontrolled infection, other autoimmune disease, pregnancy or lactation. Clinical symptoms, serum thyroxine and TRAb, thyroid ultrasound and orbital computed tomography were used for the diagnoses. For this clonotype: Its antigen is unidentified.

The CDR3 regions of TCR beta were amplified from RNA transcripts. A first-round RT-PCR of the TCR CDR3 used the HTBI primer set. MiXCR, applied by TCRdb to the multiplex PCR reads, yields one record per CDR3 protein. The sample yields some 270,000 distinct CDR3 sequences, roughly 22% seen once. The origin of this receptor is a woman between 35 and 50 years old with Graves' ophthalmopathy. Sequences were obtained from blood.

The CDR3 loop reads CASQGIGLAGDQTVYEQYF. CDR3 bases: TGCGCCAGCCAAGGGATAGGACTAGCGGGAGATCAGACGGTTTACGAGCAGTACTTC. V is TRBV5-1 and J is TRBJ2-7; 13 bases line up with TRBD2. The CDR3 has 19 amino acids. Unmatched junction bases numbered 20, after V lost 7 bases and J lost 4 bases. Germline V gene lookup returns CDR1 SGHRS and CDR2 YFSETQ.